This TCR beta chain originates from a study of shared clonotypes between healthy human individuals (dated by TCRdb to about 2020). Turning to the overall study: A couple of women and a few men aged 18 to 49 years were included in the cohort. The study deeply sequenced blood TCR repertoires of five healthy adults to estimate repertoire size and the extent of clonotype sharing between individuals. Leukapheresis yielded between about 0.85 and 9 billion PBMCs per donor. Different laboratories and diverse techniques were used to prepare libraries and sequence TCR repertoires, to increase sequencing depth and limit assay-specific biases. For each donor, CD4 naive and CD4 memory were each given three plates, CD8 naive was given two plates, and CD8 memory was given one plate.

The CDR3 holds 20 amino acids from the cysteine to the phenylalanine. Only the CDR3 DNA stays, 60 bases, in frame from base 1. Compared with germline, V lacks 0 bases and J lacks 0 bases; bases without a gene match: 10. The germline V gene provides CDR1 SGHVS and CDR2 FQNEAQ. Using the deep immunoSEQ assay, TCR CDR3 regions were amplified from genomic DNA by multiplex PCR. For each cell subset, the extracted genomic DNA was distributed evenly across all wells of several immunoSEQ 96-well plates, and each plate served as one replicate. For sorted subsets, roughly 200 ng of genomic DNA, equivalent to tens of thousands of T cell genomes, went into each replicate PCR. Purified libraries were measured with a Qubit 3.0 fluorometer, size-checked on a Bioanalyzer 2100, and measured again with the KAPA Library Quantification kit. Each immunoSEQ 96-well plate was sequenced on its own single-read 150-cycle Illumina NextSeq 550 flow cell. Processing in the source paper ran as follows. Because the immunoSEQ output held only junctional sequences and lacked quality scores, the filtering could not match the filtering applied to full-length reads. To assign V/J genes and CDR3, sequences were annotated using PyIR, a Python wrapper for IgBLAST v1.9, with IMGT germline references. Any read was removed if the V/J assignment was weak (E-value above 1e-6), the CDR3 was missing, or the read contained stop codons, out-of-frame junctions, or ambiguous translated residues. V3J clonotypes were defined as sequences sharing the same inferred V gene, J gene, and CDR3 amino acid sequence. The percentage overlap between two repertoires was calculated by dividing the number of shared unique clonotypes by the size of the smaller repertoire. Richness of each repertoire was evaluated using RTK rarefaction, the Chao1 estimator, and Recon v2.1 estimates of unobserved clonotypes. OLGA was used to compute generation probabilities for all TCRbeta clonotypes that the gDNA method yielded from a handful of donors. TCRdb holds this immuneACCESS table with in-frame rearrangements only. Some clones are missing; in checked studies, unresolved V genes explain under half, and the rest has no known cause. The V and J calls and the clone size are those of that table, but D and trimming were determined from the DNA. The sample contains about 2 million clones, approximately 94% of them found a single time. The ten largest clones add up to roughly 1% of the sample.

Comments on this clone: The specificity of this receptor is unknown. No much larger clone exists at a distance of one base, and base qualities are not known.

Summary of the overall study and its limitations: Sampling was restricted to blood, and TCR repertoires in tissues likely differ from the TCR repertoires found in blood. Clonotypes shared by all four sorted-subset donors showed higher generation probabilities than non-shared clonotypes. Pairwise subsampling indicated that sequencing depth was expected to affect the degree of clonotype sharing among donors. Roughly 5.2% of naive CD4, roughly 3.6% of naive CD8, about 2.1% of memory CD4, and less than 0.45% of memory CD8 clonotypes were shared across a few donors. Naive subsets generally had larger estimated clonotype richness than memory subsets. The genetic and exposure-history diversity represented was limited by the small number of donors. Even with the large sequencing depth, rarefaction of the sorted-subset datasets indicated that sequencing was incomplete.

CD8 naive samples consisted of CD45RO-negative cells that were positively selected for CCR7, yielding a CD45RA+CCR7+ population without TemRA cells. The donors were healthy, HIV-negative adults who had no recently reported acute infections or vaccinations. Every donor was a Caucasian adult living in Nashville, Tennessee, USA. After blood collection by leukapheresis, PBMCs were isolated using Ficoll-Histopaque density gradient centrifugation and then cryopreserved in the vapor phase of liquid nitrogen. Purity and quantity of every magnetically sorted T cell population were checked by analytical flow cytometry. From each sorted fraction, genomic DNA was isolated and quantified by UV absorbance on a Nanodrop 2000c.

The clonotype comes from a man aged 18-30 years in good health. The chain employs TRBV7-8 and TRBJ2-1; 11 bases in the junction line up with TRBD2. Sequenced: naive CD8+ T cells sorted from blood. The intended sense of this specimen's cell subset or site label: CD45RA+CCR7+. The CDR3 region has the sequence CASSLALAGGTISSYNEQFF. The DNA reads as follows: TGTGCCAGCAGCTTAGCTCTAGCGGGGGGAACCATTAGCTCCTACAATGAGCAGTTCTTC.